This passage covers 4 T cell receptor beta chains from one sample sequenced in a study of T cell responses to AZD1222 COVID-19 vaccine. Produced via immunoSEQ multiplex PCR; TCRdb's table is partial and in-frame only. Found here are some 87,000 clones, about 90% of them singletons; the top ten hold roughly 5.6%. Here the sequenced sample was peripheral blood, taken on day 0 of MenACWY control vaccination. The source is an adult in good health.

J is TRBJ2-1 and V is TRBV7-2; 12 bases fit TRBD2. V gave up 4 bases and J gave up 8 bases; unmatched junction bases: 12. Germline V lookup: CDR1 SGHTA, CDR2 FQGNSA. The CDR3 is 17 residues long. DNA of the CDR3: TGTGCCAGCAGCTCCCACTCACCGGGACTAGCGGGCGATGAGCAGTTCTTC. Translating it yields CASSSHSPGLAGDEQFF. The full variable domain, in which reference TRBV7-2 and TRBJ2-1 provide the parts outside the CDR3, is GAGVSQSPSNKVTEKGKDVELRCDPISGHTALYWYRQSLGQGLEFLIYFQGNSAPDKSGLPSDRFSAERTGGSVSTLTIQRTQQEDSAVYLCASSSHSPGLAGDEQFFGPGTRLTVL.

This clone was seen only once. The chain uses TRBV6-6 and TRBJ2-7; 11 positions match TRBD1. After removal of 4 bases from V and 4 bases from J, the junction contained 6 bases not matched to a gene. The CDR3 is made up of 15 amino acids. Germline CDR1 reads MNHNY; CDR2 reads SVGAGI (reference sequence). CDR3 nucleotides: TGTGCCAGCAGTTCTCCGGGACAGGGGGTGTACGAGCAGTACTTC. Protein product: CASSSPGQGVYEQYF.

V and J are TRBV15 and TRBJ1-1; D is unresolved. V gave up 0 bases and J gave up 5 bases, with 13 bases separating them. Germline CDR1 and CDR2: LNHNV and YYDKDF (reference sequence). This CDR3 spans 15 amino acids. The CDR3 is CATSRDRATGTEAFF. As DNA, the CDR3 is TGTGCCACCAGCAGAGATCGGGCAACGGGGACTGAAGCTTTCTTT.

The CDR3 nucleotides read TGTGCCAGCAGCAGGGGGGGAGGTGAAAAACTGTTTTTT. Translating it yields CASSRGGGEKLFF. The rearrangement joins TRBV9 to TRBJ1-4; D may be TRBD1 (6 bases). Germline CDR1 and CDR2: SGDLS and YYNGEE. Between the trimmed V and J ends, which lost 4 bases and 7 bases, there was a span of 11 bases. The CDR3 is made up of 13 amino acids.